This T cell receptor (beta chain) is from a study of blood T cell repertoires in COVID-19. Under the authors' procedure: Amplifying reference gene primers gave estimates of nucleated cell counts. Profiling relied on immunoSEQ multiplex PCR, and the TCRdb table lists in-frame clones only, not all of them. Clone size and the V and J calls come from that table; the DNA yielded D and trimming. This sample has 150,000 to 200,000 clones, with roughly 86% found just once. The specimen sequenced was peripheral blood. This TCR was sampled from a man aged 60 to 69 with COVID-19, enrolled during active disease.

The CDR3 loop is CASSLSGQGFEQYF. CDR3 coding DNA: TGTGCCAGCAGTTTGAGTGGACAGGGTTTCGAGCAGTACTTC. The J gene is TRBJ2-7, the V gene TRBV27; 8 positions agree with TRBD1. CDR3 length: 14 amino acids. The V gene end was trimmed by 3 bases and the J gene end by 6 bases; junction bases not matched to a gene: 7. Germline V gives CDR1 MNHEY, CDR2 SMNVEV (reference sequence).